These 32 T cell receptor beta chains originate from one sample sequenced in a study of T-cell reconstitution after alpha-beta-depleted transplantation in children. Unique molecular identifiers were incorporated into the prepared TCRbeta library. TCRdb re-analysed the PCR reads in MiXCR, keeping a single row per CDR3 protein. The sample consists of a few hundred thousand distinct CDR3 sequences, 10% of them appearing once. Sequencing was performed on PBMCs from the stem cell graft donor, taken from the stem cell graft. Receptor source: a human donor who donated a stem cell graft to a child with acute lymphoblastic leukemia.

This chain uses TRBV6-5 with TRBJ2-1; 10 nucleotides line up with TRBD2. The CDR3 totals 17 residues. Germline V lookup: CDR1 MNHEY, CDR2 SVGAGI. With 4 bases clipped from V and 0 bases from J, the junction kept 6 bases outside the gene matches. The CDR3 nucleotides are TGTGCCAGCAGTTTCATAGCGGGAGGCAGCTCCTACAATGAGCAGTTCTTC. This sequence encodes CASSFIAGGSSYNEQFF.

The table lists this clonotype with a few counts. V gene TRBV5-5 combines with J gene TRBJ2-1, with unresolved D. V lost 2 bases, J lost 5 bases, and 14 bases lay in between. CDR3 size: 15 residues. Per germline, CDR1 SGHKS and CDR2 YYEKEE (reference sequence). CDR3 residues: CASSFRDWGNNEQFF. The CDR3 DNA is TGTGCCAGCAGCTTCCGCGACTGGGGAAACAATGAGCAGTTCTTC.

Only a few counts were recorded for this clonotype. This chain links TRBV5-1 with TRBJ2-7; TRBD2 agrees at 7 bases. Trimming removed 4 bases from V and 1 base from J; junction bases left unmatched: 5. Germline V CDR1 and CDR2: SGHRS, YFSETQ. The CDR3 has 14 amino acids. The CDR3 protein is CASSAGGGSYEQYF. For the CDR3, the DNA is TGCGCCAGCAGCGCGGGCGGGGGTTCCTACGAGCAGTACTTC. The whole variable domain, remainder taken from reference TRBV5-1 and TRBJ2-7, is KAGVTQTPRYLIKTRGQQVTLSCSPISGHRSVSWYQQTPGQGLQFLFEYFSETQRNKGNFPGRFSGRQFSNSRSEMNVSTLELGDSALYLCASSAGGGSYEQYFGPGTRLTVT.

This clonotype was counted a few times. The chain recombines TRBV29-1 with TRBJ2-7, with 11 positions matching TRBD2. This CDR3 has 13 residues. J was trimmed by 6 bases and V by 6 bases; bases with no gene match: 7. Germline V gives CDR1 SQVTM, CDR2 ANQGSEA. In DNA, the CDR3 is TGCAGCGTGGCCCGAACTAGCGGGAGCGAGCAGTACTTC. It translates to CSVARTSGSEQYF.

This clonotype showed up just a few times. The chain links TRBV12-3 or TRBV12-4 to TRBJ2-1; 9 nucleotides align to TRBD1. The CDR3 runs to 13 residues. The V and J ends lost 2 bases and 15 bases, in that order; junction bases with no gene match: 8. The CDR3 region is CASSLRVDRGTFF. DNA of the CDR3: TGTGCCAGCAGTTTACGGGTTGACAGGGGGACGTTCTTC.

This clonotype was seen a few times. The V and J genes are TRBV6-1 and TRBJ2-7, with 8 bases lining up with TRBD1. In germline, CDR1 is MNHNS, CDR2 SASEGT. After removal of 1 base from V and 0 bases from J, the junction contained 8 bases not matched to a gene. This CDR3 is built from 17 residues. CDR3 DNA sequence: TGTGCCAGCAGTGAAGAGGAGTTTGGGACAGGCTCCTACGAGCAGTACTTC. Encoded protein: CASSEEEFGTGSYEQYF.

This clonotype was seen repeatedly, ten times or more. CDR3 in amino acids: CSATSGRTYEQYF. The CDR3 DNA is TGCAGTGCTACCTCCGGGCGAACCTACGAGCAGTACTTC. This chain links TRBV20-1 with TRBJ2-7; D is uncertain. This CDR3 region has 13 residues. Trimming cost V 4 bases and J 2 bases, with 12 bases left between them. Germline CDR1 reads DFQATT; CDR2 reads SNEGSKA (reference sequence).

In its sample, this clonotype was seen a few times. Here the CDR3 DNA reads TGTGCCAGCACCCCGGCGGGACCCGCGGGCAATGAGCAGTTCTTC. It translates to CASTPAGPAGNEQFF. V is TRBV12-3 or TRBV12-4 and J is TRBJ2-1; a possible D gene is TRBD2 (6 bases). Trimming shortened V by 7 bases and J by 6 bases, and 19 bases separated the two germline ends. This CDR3 spans 15 amino acids.

This clonotype showed up just a few times. This chain connects TRBV20-1 to TRBJ2-7, with D unresolved. The germline V gene encodes CDR1 DFQATT and CDR2 SNEGSKA (reference sequence). V was trimmed by 6 bases and J by 2 bases, leaving 11 bases between them. The CDR3 is made up of 12 amino acids. The DNA of the CDR3 is TGCAGTGCAGGACGCGGAACCTACGAGCAGTACTTC. Amino acid sequence: CSAGRGTYEQYF.

This clonotype was seen repeatedly, ten times or more. The chain employs TRBV6-2 or TRBV6-3 and TRBJ2-2; TRBD2 matches at 14 bases. J gave up 4 bases and V 7 bases, and 11 bases lay outside the gene matches. The CDR3 extends over 18 amino acids. The germline CDR1 and CDR2 sequences are MNHEY and SVGEGT. CDR3 sequence: CASTRSGTSGGLTGELFF. The CDR3, as DNA: TGTGCCAGCACCAGATCCGGGACTAGCGGGGGCCTCACCGGGGAGCTGTTTTTT.

V and J are TRBV9 and TRBJ2-2; D unclear. The length of the CDR3 is 17 residues. CDR1 is SGDLS and CDR2 is YYNGEE in the germline V gene. V was clipped by 4 bases and J by 0 bases, with 16 bases between them. The DNA of the CDR3 is TGTGCCAGCAGCCCCCTAGTAGTCGCCGCGAACACCGGGGAGCTGTTTTTT. Protein: CASSPLVVAANTGELFF.

The chain is built from TRBV12-3 or TRBV12-4 and TRBJ1-1; perhaps TRBD1 as D (5 bases). The CDR3 loop spans 11 amino acids. V was shortened by 6 bases and J by 7 bases, with 9 bases between the two germline ends. The DNA of the CDR3 is TGTGCCAGCAGCCAGGGATTTGAAGCTTTCTTT. Its protein is CASSQGFEAFF.

The chain combines TRBV29-1 with TRBJ2-3; 7 bases line up with TRBD1. Germline CDR1 and CDR2: SQVTM and ANQGSEA. This CDR3 comprises 13 residues. V trimming: 6 bases; J trimming: 4 bases; junction bases outside the gene matches: 7. The CDR3 sequence is CSVRGKLADTQYF. DNA for the CDR3: TGCAGCGTCAGGGGGAAACTGGCAGATACGCAGTATTTT.

At least ten counts were recorded for this clonotype. V usage is TRBV6-1 and J usage is TRBJ2-2, with D unresolved. The germline gives CDR1 MNHNS, CDR2 SASEGT. V lost 4 bases to trimming and J lost 1 base, with 10 bases between them. The CDR3 is 15 amino acids. CDR3: CASSVLGLNTGELFF. The CDR3 nucleotides are TGTGCCAGCAGTGTTCTGGGGTTGAACACCGGGGAGCTGTTTTTT.

This chain's CDR3 is CASSQGTRGPYEQYF. Written as DNA, the CDR3 is TGTGCCAGCAGCCAAGGGACCAGGGGGCCCTACGAGCAGTACTTC. The chain recombines TRBV4-2 with TRBJ2-7, with 8 nucleotides matching TRBD1. The CDR3 consists of 15 residues. J gave up 2 bases and V 1 base, and 4 bases lay outside the gene matches. Germline-derived CDR1 and CDR2 are LGHNA and YNFKEQ.

Comments on this clonotype: This may stem from a read error, because a much larger clone lies one nucleotide away. The rearrangement uses TRBV11-3 and TRBJ2-3; the D gene is possibly TRBD2 (5 bases). The CDR3 consists of 12 residues. Germline lookup yields CDR1 SGHNT and CDR2 YENEEA. Deletions cut 1 base from V and 9 bases from J, with 8 bases between. In DNA form, the CDR3 reads TGTGCCAGCAGCTTAGCGGGAAAGACGCAGTATTTT. The encoded protein is CASSLAGKTQYF.

In its sample, this clonotype was seen a few times. The chain recombines TRBV6-2 or TRBV6-3 with TRBJ2-1; 8 nucleotides align to TRBD1. Germline V gene sequence: CDR1 MNHEY, CDR2 SVGEGT. The CDR3 extends over 15 amino acids. The V gene end was trimmed by 5 bases and the J gene end by 2 bases; junction bases not matched to a gene: 5. The CDR3 here is CASSTGGGTYNEQFF. DNA of the CDR3: TGTGCCAGCAGTACAGGGGGAGGCACCTACAATGAGCAGTTCTTC.

The V call is TRBV20-1, the J call TRBJ1-2, with 10 bases lining up with TRBD1. J gave up 4 bases and V 6 bases, and 8 bases lay outside the gene matches. The germline gives CDR1 DFQATT, CDR2 SNEGSKA (reference sequence). The length of the CDR3 is 14 residues. CDR3 sequence: CSASTGGNLYGYTF. The CDR3, as DNA: TGCAGTGCCTCGACAGGGGGCAATCTCTATGGCTACACCTTC.

This clonotype was picked up many times. This sequence joins TRBV5-1 and TRBJ2-7; the match to TRBD1 covers 10 bases. Germline loops: CDR1 SGHRS, CDR2 YFSETQ. J gave up 4 bases and V 0 bases, and 1 base lay outside the gene matches. The CDR3 sequence is 14 residues long. CDR3 region: CASSLGQGAYEQYF. DNA for the CDR3: TGCGCCAGCAGCTTGGGACAGGGGGCTTACGAGCAGTACTTC.

This chain uses TRBV6-1 with TRBJ2-3; D is possibly TRBD2 (5 bases). Germline assignment: CDR1 MNHNS and CDR2 SASEGT. V was shortened by 3 bases and J by 5 bases, with 12 bases between the two germline ends. The CDR3 runs to 14 residues. The DNA of the CDR3 is TGTGCCAGCAGTGATGGTGGGAGCGGAGATACGCAGTATTTT. It translates to CASSDGGSGDTQYF.

Many counts were recorded for this clonotype. The CDR3 loop reads CASSGTGTGFSGNQPQHF. CDR3 bases: TGTGCCAGCAGTGGGACCGGGACAGGGTTTTCGGGCAATCAGCCCCAGCATTTT. The gene calls are TRBV27 and TRBJ1-5, with 9 bases lining up with TRBD1. Germline V gene data show CDR1 as MNHEY and CDR2 as SMNVEV (reference sequence). The V and J ends lost 5 bases and 2 bases, in that order; junction bases with no gene match: 13. CDR3 length equals 18 residues.

This clonotype has more than one count but fewer than ten. The CDR3: CSASISGRQAFF. The CDR3 DNA follows: TGCAGTGCTAGTATTTCGGGGCGGCAAGCTTTCTTT. J is TRBJ1-1 and V is TRBV20-1; D is perhaps TRBD1 (5 bases). The CDR3 has 12 amino acids. Trimming took 3 bases from V and 9 from J, leaving 14 bases between them. The germline CDR1 and CDR2 sequences are DFQATT and SNEGSKA (reference sequence).

This clonotype was seen more than once but under ten times. This chain uses TRBV3-1 with TRBJ2-3, with D unresolved. The CDR3 runs to 13 residues. From germline, CDR1 is LGHDT and CDR2 YNNKEL (reference sequence). Trimming took 5 bases from V and 1 from J, leaving 7 bases between them. CDR3 nucleotides: TGTGCCAGCAGCGGCCAAGGCACAGATACGCAGTATTTT. Its translation: CASSGQGTDTQYF.

The chain is built from TRBV20-1 and TRBJ2-5; possible D gene TRBD2, 5 bases. There are 15 residues in the CDR3. The germline V gene encodes CDR1 DFQATT and CDR2 SNEGSKA (reference sequence). V was clipped by 0 bases and J by 4 bases, with 15 bases between them. The CDR3 bases are TGCAGTGCTAGAGATCTTAGCGATATATTAGAGACCCAGTACTTC. It is translated as CSARDLSDILETQYF.

This clonotype came up many times. The chain links TRBV12-3 or TRBV12-4 to TRBJ2-4; no clear D. The CDR3 length is 14 residues. The V end was cut by 4 bases, the J end by 0 bases, with 7 bases between. The CDR3 nucleotides are TGTGCCAGCAGTTCAACAGTAGCCAAAAACATTCAGTACTTC. Translation: CASSSTVAKNIQYF.

This clonotype turned up a few times. The CDR3 DNA follows: TGTGCCAGCAGCCAAGATGAGGAACAGCCCCAGCATTTT. Residues: CASSQDEEQPQHF. The chain employs TRBV4-2 and TRBJ1-5; D unclear. Germline V lookup: CDR1 LGHNA, CDR2 YNFKEQ. Trimming removed 0 bases at V and 7 bases at J, with 7 bases between. The CDR3 is 13 amino acids.

This clonotype was observed a handful of times. The V and J genes are TRBV20-1 and TRBJ2-2; maybe TRBD2 (6 bases). This CDR3 is 14 amino acids long. The V end lost 6 bases, the J end lost 5 bases, and 16 bases lay between the germline ends. CDR1 is DFQATT and CDR2 is SNEGSKA in the germline V gene (reference sequence). The CDR3: CSARGGTFTGELFF. In nucleotides, the CDR3 is TGCAGTGCCCGTGGGGGGACTTTTACCGGGGAGCTGTTTTTT.

This clonotype came up many times. This chain links TRBV12-3 or TRBV12-4 with TRBJ2-3; D assignment may be TRBD1 or TRBD2 (6 bases each). Trimming removed 7 bases at V and 5 bases at J, with 13 bases between. This CDR3 has 13 amino acids. The CDR3 protein is CASTGGHGDTQYF. CDR3 DNA: TGTGCCAGCACCGGGGGACATGGAGATACGCAGTATTTT.

This clonotype was seen at least ten times. The chain carries TRBV7-2 and TRBJ2-3; no firm D call. V shed 1 base and J shed 6 bases, with 5 bases lying between them. The CDR3 has 12 amino acids. In germline, CDR1 is SGHTA, CDR2 FQGNSA. CDR3 nucleotides: TGTGCCAGCAGCTTAGACCGGGATACGCAGTATTTT. It specifies CASSLDRDTQYF.

This clonotype was found a few times. This chain connects TRBV6-1 to TRBJ2-1; D ambiguous. Germline loops: CDR1 MNHNS, CDR2 SASEGT. CDR3 size: 14 residues. V lost 6 bases and J 0 bases, leaving 9 bases between the germline ends. The DNA of the CDR3 is TGTGCCAGCAGCGGAGCCAGCTCCTACAATGAGCAGTTCTTC. Amino acids: CASSGASSYNEQFF.

This clonotype has a handful of counts. CDR3 sequence reads: CASSRRDSLLTDTQYF. The DNA of the CDR3 is TGTGCCAGCAGCCGAAGGGACAGCCTACTCACAGATACGCAGTATTTT. J is TRBJ2-3 and V is TRBV12-3 or TRBV12-4, with 7 bases matching TRBD1. The CDR3 spans 16 residues. The trim removed 6 bases at V and 2 bases at J, leaving 11 bases unmatched.

This clonotype occurred a few times. The chain recombines TRBV5-1 with TRBJ1-3; possibly TRBD1 for D (5 bases). Trimming removed 7 bases at V and 4 bases at J, with 15 bases between. CDR1 SGHRS and CDR2 YFSETQ come from the germline V gene. The CDR3 is made up of 14 amino acids. This chain's CDR3 is CASVTEGRGNTIYF. The CDR3 DNA reads as TGCGCCAGCGTGACCGAGGGGCGCGGAAACACCATATATTTT.